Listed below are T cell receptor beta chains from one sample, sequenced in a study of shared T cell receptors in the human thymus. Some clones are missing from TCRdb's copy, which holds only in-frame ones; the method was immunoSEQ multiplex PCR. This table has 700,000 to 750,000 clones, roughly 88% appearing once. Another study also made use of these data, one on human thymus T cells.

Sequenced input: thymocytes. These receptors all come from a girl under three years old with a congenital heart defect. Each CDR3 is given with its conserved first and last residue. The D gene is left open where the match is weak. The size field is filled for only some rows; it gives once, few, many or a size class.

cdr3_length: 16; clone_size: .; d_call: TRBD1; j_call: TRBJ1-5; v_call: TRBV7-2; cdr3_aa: CASSFGGQGSGQPQHF; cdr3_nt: TGTGCCAGCAGCTTTGGGGGACAGGGAAGTGGTCAGCCCCAGCATTTT
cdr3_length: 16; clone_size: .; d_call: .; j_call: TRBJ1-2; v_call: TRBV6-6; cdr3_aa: CASSYSIRGANYGYTF; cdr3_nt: TGTGCCAGCAGTTACTCGATTCGGGGGGCTAACTATGGCTACACCTTC
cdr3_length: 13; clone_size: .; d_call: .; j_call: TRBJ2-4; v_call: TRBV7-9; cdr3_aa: CASSLLAKNIQYF; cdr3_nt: TGTGCCAGCAGCCTACTAGCCAAAAACATTCAGTACTTC
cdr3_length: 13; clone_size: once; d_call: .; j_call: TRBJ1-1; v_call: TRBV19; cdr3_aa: CASSASGSTEAFF; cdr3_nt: TGTGCCAGTAGTGCAAGTGGGAGCACTGAAGCTTTCTTT
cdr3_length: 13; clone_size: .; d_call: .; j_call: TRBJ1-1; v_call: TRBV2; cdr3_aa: CATRQEGGTEAFF; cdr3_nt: TGTGCCACACGCCAGGAGGGCGGCACTGAAGCTTTCTTT
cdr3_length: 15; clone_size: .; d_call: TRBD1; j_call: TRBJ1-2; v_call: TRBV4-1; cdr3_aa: CASRRLTGDGYGYTF; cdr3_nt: TGCGCCAGCAGGCGGCTAACAGGGGACGGGTATGGCTACACCTTC
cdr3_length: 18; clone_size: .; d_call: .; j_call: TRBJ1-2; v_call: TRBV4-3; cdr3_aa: CASSQGLGHDSLNYGYTF; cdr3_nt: TGCGCCAGCAGCCAAGGGTTAGGTCACGACAGTCTCAACTATGGCTACACCTTC
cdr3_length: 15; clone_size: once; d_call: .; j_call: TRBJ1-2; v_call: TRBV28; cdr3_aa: CASSFSVGGLNGYTF; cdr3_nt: TGTGCCAGCAGTTTCTCCGTTGGGGGCCTGAATGGCTACACCTTC
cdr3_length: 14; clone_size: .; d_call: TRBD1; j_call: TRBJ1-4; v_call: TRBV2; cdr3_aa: CASSQAPGGEKLFF; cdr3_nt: TGTGCCAGCAGTCAGGCCCCAGGGGGTGAAAAACTGTTTTTT
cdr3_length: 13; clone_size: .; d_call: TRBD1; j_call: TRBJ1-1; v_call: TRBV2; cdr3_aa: CASKTGAATEAFF; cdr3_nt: TGTGCCAGCAAGACAGGGGCGGCCACTGAAGCTTTCTTT
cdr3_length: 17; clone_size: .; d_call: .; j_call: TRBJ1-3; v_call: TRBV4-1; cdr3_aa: CASSQGGQGWGGNTIYF; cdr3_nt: TGCGCCAGCAGCCAAGGGGGGCAGGGCTGGGGGGGAAACACCATATATTTT
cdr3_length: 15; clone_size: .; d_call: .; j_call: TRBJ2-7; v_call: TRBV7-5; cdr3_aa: CARSLAGGSNYEQYF; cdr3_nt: TGTGCCAGAAGCTTGGCTGGGGGCTCCAACTACGAGCAGTACTTC
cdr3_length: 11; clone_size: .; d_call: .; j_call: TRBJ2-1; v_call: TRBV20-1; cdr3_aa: CSASPRNEQFF; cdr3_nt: TGCAGTGCTAGCCCTAGGAATGAGCAGTTCTTC
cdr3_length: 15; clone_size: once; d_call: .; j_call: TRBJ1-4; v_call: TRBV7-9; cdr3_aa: CASSLNWGVGEKLFF; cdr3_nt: TGTGCCAGCAGCTTAAATTGGGGCGTTGGGGAAAAACTGTTTTTT
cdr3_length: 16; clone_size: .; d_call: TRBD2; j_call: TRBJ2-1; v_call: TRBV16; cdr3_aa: CASSRQTSGSYNEQFF; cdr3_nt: TGTGCCAGCAGCCGCCAAACTAGCGGATCCTACAATGAGCAGTTCTTC
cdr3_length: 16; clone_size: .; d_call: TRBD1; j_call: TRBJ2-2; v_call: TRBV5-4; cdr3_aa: CASSSRQGALHGELFF; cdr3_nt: TGTGCCAGCAGCTCACGACAGGGGGCGTTGCACGGGGAGCTGTTTTTT
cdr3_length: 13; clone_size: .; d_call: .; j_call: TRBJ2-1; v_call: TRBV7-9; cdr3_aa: CASSLEQYNEQFF; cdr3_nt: TGTGCCAGCAGCTTGGAACAGTACAATGAGCAGTTCTTC
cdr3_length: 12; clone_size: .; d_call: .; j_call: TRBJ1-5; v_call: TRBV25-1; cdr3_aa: CASKQVNQPQHF; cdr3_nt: TGTGCCAGCAAACAGGTAAATCAGCCCCAGCATTTT
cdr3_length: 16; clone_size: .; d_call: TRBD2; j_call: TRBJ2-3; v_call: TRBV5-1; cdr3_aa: CASSNGTSGSTDTQYF; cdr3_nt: TGCGCCAGCAGCAATGGGACTAGCGGTAGCACAGATACGCAGTATTTT
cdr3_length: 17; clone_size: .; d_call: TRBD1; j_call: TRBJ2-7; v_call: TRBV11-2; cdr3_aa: CASSLRDRGSETYEQYF; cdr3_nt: TGTGCCAGCAGCTTACGCGACAGGGGTTCGGAAACCTACGAGCAGTACTTC
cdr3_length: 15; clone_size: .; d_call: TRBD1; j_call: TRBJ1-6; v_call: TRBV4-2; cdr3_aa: CASSLNSDRPSPLHF; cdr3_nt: TGTGCCAGCAGCCTTAATTCGGACAGGCCATCACCCCTCCACTTT
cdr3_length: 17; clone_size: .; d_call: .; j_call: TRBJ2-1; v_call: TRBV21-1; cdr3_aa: CASSKKLTGVPYNEQFF; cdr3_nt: TGTGCCAGCAGCAAAAAACTAACAGGGGTCCCCTACAATGAGCAGTTCTTC
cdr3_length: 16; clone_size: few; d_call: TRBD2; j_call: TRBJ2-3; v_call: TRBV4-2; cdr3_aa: CASSQVYGREGDTQYF; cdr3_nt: TGTGCCAGCAGCCAAGTTTACGGCAGGGAGGGAGATACGCAGTATTTT
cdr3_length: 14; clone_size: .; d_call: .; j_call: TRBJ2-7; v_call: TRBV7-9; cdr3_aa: CASSLEDSSYEQYF; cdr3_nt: TGTGCCAGCAGCTTAGAAGATAGCTCCTACGAGCAGTACTTC
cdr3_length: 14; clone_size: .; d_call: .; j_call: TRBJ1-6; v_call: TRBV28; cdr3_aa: CASSQWTANSPLHF; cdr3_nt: TGTGCCAGCAGCCAATGGACAGCCAATTCACCCCTCCACTTT
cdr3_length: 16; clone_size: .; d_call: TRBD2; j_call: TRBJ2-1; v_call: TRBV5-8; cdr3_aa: CASSRGLYAVYNEQFF; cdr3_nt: TGTGCCAGCAGCCGGGGACTATACGCGGTGTACAATGAGCAGTTCTTC
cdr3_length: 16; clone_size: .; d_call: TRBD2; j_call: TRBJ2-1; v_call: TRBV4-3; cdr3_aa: CASRSGTSGGANEQFF; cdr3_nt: TGCGCCAGCAGGTCCGGGACTAGCGGGGGGGCCAATGAGCAGTTCTTC
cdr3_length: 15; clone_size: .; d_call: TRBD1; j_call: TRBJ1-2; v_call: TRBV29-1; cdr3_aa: CSVEEFGGQGIGYTF; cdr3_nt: TGCAGCGTTGAAGAGTTCGGTGGACAGGGGATTGGCTACACCTTC
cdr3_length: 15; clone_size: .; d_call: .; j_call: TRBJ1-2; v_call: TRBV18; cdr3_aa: CASSRGYRVFDGYTF; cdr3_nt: TGTGCCAGCTCACGGGGATACAGGGTTTTCGATGGCTACACCTTC
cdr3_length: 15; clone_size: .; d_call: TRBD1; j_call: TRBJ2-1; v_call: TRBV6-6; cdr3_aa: CASSYSKQGRNEQFF; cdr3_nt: TGTGCCAGCAGTTACTCGAAACAGGGGCGGAATGAGCAGTTCTTC
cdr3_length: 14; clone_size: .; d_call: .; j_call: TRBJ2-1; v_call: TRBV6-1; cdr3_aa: CASSDGTPYNEQFF; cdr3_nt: TGTGCCAGCAGTGACGGGACACCCTACAATGAGCAGTTCTTC
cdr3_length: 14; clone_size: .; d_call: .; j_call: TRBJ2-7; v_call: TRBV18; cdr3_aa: CASSPGSGRNEQYF; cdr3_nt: TGTGCCAGCTCACCAGGGTCAGGGCGAAACGAGCAGTACTTC
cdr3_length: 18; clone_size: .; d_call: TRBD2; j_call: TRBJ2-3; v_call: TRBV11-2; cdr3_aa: CASSLGRLAGLCTDTQYF; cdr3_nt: TGTGCCAGCAGCTTAGGACGTCTAGCGGGGTTATGCACAGATACGCAGTATTTT
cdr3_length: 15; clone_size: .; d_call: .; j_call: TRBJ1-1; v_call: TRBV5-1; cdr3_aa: CASSLVAGSNTEAFF; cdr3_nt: TGCGCCAGCAGCTTGGTGGCGGGTTCGAACACTGAAGCTTTCTTT
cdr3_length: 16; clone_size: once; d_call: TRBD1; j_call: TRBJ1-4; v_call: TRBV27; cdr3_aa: CASSPTGTGEDEKLFF; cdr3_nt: TGTGCCAGCAGTCCGACCGGGACAGGGGAGGATGAAAAACTGTTTTTT
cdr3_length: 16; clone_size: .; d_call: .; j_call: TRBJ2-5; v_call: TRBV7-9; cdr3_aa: CASSLEQTGKQETQYF; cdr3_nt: TGTGCCAGCAGCTTAGAACAAACAGGGAAACAAGAGACCCAGTACTTC
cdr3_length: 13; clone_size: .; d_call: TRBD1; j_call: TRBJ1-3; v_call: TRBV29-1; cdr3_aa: CSVRDRARGTIYF; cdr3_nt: TGCAGCGTCCGGGACAGGGCGAGGGGCACCATATATTTT
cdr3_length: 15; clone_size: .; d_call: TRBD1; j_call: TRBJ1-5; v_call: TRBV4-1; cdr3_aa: CASSPGGLGNQPQHF; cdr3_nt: TGCGCCAGCAGCCCAGGGGGATTGGGCAATCAGCCCCAGCATTTT
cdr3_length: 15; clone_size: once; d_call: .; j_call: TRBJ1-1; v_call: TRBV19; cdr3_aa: CASSINFRIRTEAFF; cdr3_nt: TGTGCCAGTAGTATAAATTTCAGGATTCGGACTGAAGCTTTCTTT
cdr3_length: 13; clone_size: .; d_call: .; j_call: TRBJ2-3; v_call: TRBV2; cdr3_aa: CASNEGFTGTQYF; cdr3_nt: TGTGCCAGCAATGAGGGTTTCACAGGCACGCAGTATTTT
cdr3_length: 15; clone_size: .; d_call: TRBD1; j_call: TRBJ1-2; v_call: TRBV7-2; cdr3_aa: CASEKKVTGKVGYTF; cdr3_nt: TGTGCCAGCGAAAAAAAGGTGACAGGGAAGGTTGGCTACACCTTC
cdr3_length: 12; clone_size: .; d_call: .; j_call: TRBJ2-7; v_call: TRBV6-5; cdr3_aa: CASKGFSYEQYF; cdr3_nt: TGTGCCAGTAAGGGGTTCTCCTACGAGCAGTACTTC
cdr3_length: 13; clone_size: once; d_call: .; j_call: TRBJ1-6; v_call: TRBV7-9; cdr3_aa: CASSPGVSSPLHF; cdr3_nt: TGTGCCAGCAGCCCAGGGGTTTCTTCACCCCTCCACTTT
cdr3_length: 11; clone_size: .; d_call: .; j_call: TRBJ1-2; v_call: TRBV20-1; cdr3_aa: CSARETGKKTF; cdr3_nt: TGCAGTGCTAGAGAAACAGGGAAGAAAACCTTC
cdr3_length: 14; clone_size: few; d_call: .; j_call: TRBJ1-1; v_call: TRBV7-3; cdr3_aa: CASSSSPENGVAFF; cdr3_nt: TGTGCCAGCAGCTCCTCCCCCGAGAACGGGGTAGCTTTCTTT
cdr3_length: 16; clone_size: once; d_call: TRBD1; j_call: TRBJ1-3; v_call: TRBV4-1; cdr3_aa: CASSQDPPDRVNTIYF; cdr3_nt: TGCGCCAGCAGCCAAGATCCACCGGACAGGGTAAACACCATATATTTT